These T cell receptor beta chains were read from a single sample in a study of blood T cell repertoires in COVID-19. Sequencing was performed with immunoSEQ multiplex PCR; in TCRdb, only in-frame clones are kept and a portion is missing. The sample holds about 140,000 clones, less than 80% seen once. Sequencing was performed on peripheral blood. The source of these receptors is a woman aged 80 or over with active or convalescent COVID-19. Each CDR3 is given with its conserved first and last residue. Each record gives: CDR3 length, D gene, J gene, V gene, clone size, CDR3 protein, CDR3 DNA. The D gene is left open where the match is weak. A clone size is listed for some rows: how often the clone was seen (once, few, many), or a class if it is expanded.

CDR3 length: 15
D gene: -
J gene: TRBJ1-4
V gene: TRBV27
clone size: many
CDR3 protein: CASSLQGLAFEKLFF
CDR3 DNA: TGTGCCAGCAGTTTACAGGGCCTTGCTTTTGAAAAACTGTTTTTT

CDR3 length: 16
D gene: -
J gene: TRBJ1-3
V gene: TRBV19
clone size: -
CDR3 protein: CASTSLITSSGNTIYF
CDR3 DNA: TGTGCCAGTACTTCCCTCATTACTAGCTCTGGAAACACCATATATTTT

CDR3 length: 15
D gene: -
J gene: TRBJ1-1
V gene: TRBV5-6
clone size: -
CDR3 protein: CASSSNGVGNTEAFF
CDR3 DNA: TGTGCCAGCAGCTCCAACGGGGTCGGAAACACTGAAGCTTTCTTT

CDR3 length: 11
D gene: -
J gene: TRBJ1-1
V gene: TRBV3-1/TRBV3-2
clone size: -
CDR3 protein: CASQGSTEAFF
CDR3 DNA: TGTGCCAGCCAGGGGTCCACTGAAGCTTTCTTT

CDR3 length: 16
D gene: -
J gene: TRBJ1-1
V gene: TRBV7-9
clone size: -
CDR3 protein: CASRPGWGLGNTEAFF
CDR3 DNA: TGTGCCAGCAGACCCGGGTGGGGGCTTGGGAACACTGAAGCTTTCTTT

CDR3 length: 15
D gene: TRBD2
J gene: TRBJ2-7
V gene: TRBV7-2
clone size: -
CDR3 protein: CASSSASGGAREQYF
CDR3 DNA: TGTGCCAGCAGCTCAGCTAGCGGGGGGGCGCGCGAGCAGTACTTC

CDR3 length: 14
D gene: TRBD1
J gene: TRBJ2-1
V gene: TRBV5-1
clone size: -
CDR3 protein: CASSSGTGGDEQFF
CDR3 DNA: TGCGCCAGCAGCTCCGGGACAGGGGGCGATGAGCAGTTCTTC

CDR3 length: 14
D gene: -
J gene: TRBJ2-7
V gene: TRBV27
clone size: -
CDR3 protein: CASSLREGGYEQYF
CDR3 DNA: TGTGCCAGCAGCCTTAGGGAGGGGGGCTACGAGCAGTACTTC

CDR3 length: 12
D gene: TRBD1
J gene: TRBJ1-4
V gene: TRBV2
clone size: -
CDR3 protein: CASRQGSEKLFF
CDR3 DNA: TGTGCCAGCCGACAGGGAAGCGAAAAACTGTTTTTT

CDR3 length: 15
D gene: TRBD1
J gene: TRBJ2-2
V gene: TRBV5-1
clone size: -
CDR3 protein: CASSTTGANTGELFF
CDR3 DNA: TGCGCCAGCAGCACGACAGGGGCCAACACCGGGGAGCTGTTTTTT

CDR3 length: 12
D gene: -
J gene: TRBJ1-2
V gene: TRBV14
clone size: -
CDR3 protein: CASSQFRYGYTF
CDR3 DNA: TGTGCCAGCAGCCAATTCCGCTATGGCTACACCTTC